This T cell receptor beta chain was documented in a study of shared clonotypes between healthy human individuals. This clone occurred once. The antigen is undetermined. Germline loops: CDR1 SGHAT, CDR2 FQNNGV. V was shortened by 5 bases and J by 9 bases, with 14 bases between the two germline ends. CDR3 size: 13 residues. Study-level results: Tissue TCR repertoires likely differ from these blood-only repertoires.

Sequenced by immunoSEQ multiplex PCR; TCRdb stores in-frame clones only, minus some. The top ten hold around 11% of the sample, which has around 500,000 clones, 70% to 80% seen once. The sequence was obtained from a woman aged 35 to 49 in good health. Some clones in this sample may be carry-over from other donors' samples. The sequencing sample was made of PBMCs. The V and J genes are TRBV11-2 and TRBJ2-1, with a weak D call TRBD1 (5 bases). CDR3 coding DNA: TGTGCCAGCAGCATCGTAGGGGCCGGTGAGCAGTTCTTC. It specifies CASSIVGAGEQFF.